This entry lists 6 T cell receptor beta chains sequenced from one sample in a study of T cell responses to AZD1222 COVID-19 vaccine. Only in-frame clones appear in the TCRdb table, and some are missing; sequencing was by immunoSEQ multiplex PCR. The profile shows more than 80,000 clones, under 90% of them singletons. Sample: peripheral blood, taken on day 0 of AZD1222 vaccination. These receptor sequences come from an adult in good health.

Worth noting for this clone: This specimen includes other DNA sequences encoding the same CDR3. The rearrangement joins TRBV18 to TRBJ1-5; weak D call: TRBD1 (5 bases). Germline CDR1 and CDR2: KGHSH and LQKENI. V was pared by 3 bases and J by 6 bases, with 9 bases between. CDR3 length equals 13 residues. The DNA for the CDR3 is TGTGCCAGCTCACCGGGGGGAAGTCAGCCCCAGCATTTT. This codes for CASSPGGSQPQHF.

The chain uses TRBV19 and TRBJ2-1; D unclear. The CDR3 is 12 amino acids. The V gene lost 3 bases and the J gene lost 5 bases, with 5 bases spanning the gap. Germline loops: CDR1 LNHDA, CDR2 SQIVND (reference sequence). CDR3 sequence (DNA): TGTGCCAGTAGTATGATAAACAATGAGCAGTTCTTC. Translating it yields CASSMINNEQFF. Drawing the rest from reference TRBV19 and TRBJ2-1, the complete variable domain is DGGITQSPKYLFRKEGQNVTLSCEQNLNHDAMYWYRQDPGQGLRLIYYSQIVNDFQKGDIAEGYSVSREKKESFPLTVTSAQKNPTAFYLCASSMINNEQFFGPGTRLTVL.

The sample holds one count of this clone. The V call is TRBV3-1 (or the pseudogene TRBV3-2), the J call TRBJ2-7, with D uncertain. Between the trimmed V and J ends, which lost 0 bases and 2 bases, there was a span of 14 bases. This CDR3 has 16 residues. The germline CDR1 and CDR2 sequences are LGHDT and YNNKEL (reference sequence). In DNA form, the CDR3 reads TGTGCCAGCAGCCAAGATATCGACGCTCTCCCCTACGAGCAGTACTTC. Translating gives CASSQDIDALPYEQYF.

J is TRBJ1-5 and V is TRBV19; no definite D call. V shed 6 bases and J shed 0 bases, with 6 bases lying between them. The V gene's germline CDR1 is LNHDA and CDR2 SQIVND (reference sequence). The CDR3 length is 13 residues. The CDR3 DNA follows: TGTGCCAGTAGCCCATATAGCAATCAGCCCCAGCATTTT. Translated: CASSPYSNQPQHF.

This sequence joins TRBV18 and TRBJ1-2; 7 bases agree with TRBD1. The CDR3 is 16 residues long. With V trimmed by 3 bases and J by 6 bases, 13 bases remained unmatched. Germline V lookup: CDR1 KGHSH, CDR2 LQKENI. This CDR3 reads CASSPQSFPGTDGYTF. The DNA of the CDR3 is TGTGCCAGCTCACCCCAATCCTTTCCCGGGACAGATGGCTACACCTTC.

V gene TRBV4-1 combines with J gene TRBJ1-1; possibly TRBD1 for D (6 bases). V gave up 0 bases and J gave up 2 bases, with 10 bases separating them. The CDR3 is made up of 15 amino acids. Looked up from germline, CDR1 is MGHRA and CDR2 is YSYEKL. The CDR3 is CASSQEGTLNTEAFF. CDR3 DNA: TGCGCCAGCAGCCAAGAAGGGACACTCAACACTGAAGCTTTCTTT.